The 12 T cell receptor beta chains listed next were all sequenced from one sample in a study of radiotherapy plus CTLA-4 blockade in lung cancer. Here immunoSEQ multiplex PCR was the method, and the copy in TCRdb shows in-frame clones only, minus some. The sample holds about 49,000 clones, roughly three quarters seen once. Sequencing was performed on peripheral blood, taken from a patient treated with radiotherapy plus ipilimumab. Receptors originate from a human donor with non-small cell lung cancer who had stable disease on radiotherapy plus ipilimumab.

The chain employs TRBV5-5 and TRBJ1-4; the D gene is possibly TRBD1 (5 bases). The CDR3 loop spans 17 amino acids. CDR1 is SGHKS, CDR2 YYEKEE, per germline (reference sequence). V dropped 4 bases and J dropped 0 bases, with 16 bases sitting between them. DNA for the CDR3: TGTGCCAGCAGCATCCGGACAAGACAGTCAACTAATGAAAAACTGTTTTTT. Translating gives CASSIRTRQSTNEKLFF.

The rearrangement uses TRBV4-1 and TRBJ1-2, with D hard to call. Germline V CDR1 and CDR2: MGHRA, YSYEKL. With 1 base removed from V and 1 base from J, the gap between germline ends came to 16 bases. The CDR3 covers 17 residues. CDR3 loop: CASSQGNRARLNYGYTF. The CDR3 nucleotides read TGCGCCAGCAGCCAAGGAAATAGGGCAAGGCTTAACTATGGCTACACCTTC.

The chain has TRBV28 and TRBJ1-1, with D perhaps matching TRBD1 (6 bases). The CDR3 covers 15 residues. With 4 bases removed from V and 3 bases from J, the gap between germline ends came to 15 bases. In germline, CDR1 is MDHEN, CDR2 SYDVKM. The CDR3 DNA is TGTGCCAGCAGTTATGAGACAGGTTTTGACACTGAAGCTTTCTTT. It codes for CASSYETGFDTEAFF.

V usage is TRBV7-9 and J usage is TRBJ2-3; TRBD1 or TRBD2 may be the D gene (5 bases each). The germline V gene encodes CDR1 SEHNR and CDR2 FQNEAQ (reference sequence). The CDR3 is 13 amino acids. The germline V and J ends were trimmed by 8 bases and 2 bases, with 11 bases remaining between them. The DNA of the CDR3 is TGTGCCAGCGGTTCCGGGGCCACAGATACGCAGTATTTT. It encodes CASGSGATDTQYF.

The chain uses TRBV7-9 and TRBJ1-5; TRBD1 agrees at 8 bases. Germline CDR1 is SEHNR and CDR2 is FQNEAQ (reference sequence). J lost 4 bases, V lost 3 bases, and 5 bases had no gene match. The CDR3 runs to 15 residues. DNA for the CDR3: TGTGCCAGCAGCTTGACAGGGGATGGGAATCAGCCCCAGCATTTT. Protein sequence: CASSLTGDGNQPQHF.

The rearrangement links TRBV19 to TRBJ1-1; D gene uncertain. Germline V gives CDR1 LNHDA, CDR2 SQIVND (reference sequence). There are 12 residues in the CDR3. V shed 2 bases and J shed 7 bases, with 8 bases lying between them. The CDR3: CASSISRGEAFF. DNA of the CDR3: TGTGCCAGTAGTATATCTCGGGGTGAAGCTTTCTTT.

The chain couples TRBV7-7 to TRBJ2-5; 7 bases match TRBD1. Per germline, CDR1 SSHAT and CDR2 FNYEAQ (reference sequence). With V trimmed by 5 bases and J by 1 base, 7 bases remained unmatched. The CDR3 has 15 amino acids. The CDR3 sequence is CASSPTGWVQETQYF. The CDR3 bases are TGTGCCAGCAGCCCGACAGGGTGGGTCCAAGAGACCCAGTACTTC.

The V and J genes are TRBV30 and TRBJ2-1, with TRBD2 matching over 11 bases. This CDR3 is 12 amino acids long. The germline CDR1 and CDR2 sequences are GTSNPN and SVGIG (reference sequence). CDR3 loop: CSLAGVDNEQFF. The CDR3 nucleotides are TGTTCACTAGCGGGGGTCGACAATGAGCAGTTCTTC.

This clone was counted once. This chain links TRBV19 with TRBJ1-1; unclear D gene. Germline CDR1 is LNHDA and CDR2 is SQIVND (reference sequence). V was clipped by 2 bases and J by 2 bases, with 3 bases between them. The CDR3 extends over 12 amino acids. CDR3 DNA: TGTGCCAGTAGTATATTCAACACTGAAGCTTTCTTT. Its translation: CASSIFNTEAFF. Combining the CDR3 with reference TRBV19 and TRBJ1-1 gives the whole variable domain DGGITQSPKYLFRKEGQNVTLSCEQNLNHDAMYWYRQDPGQGLRLIYYSQIVNDFQKGDIAEGYSVSREKKESFPLTVTSAQKNPTAFYLCASSIFNTEAFFGQGTRLTVV.

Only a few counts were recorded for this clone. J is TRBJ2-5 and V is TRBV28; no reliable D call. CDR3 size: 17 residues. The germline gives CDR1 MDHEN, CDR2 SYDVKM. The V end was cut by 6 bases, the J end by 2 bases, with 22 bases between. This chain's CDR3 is CASSFLGVTNLQETQYF. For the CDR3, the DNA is TGTGCCAGCAGCTTTCTTGGGGTTACAAACCTACAAGAGACCCAGTACTTC.

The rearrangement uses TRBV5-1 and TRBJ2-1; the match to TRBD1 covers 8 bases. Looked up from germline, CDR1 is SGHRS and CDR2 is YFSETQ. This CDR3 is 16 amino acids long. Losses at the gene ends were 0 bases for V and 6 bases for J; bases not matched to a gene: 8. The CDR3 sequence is CASSLAPTGALNEQFF. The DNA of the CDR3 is TGCGCCAGCAGCTTGGCCCCGACAGGGGCCCTCAATGAGCAGTTCTTC. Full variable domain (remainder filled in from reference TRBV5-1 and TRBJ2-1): KAGVTQTPRYLIKTRGQQVTLSCSPISGHRSVSWYQQTPGQGLQFLFEYFSETQRNKGNFPGRFSGRQFSNSRSEMNVSTLELGDSALYLCASSLAPTGALNEQFFGPGTRLTVL.

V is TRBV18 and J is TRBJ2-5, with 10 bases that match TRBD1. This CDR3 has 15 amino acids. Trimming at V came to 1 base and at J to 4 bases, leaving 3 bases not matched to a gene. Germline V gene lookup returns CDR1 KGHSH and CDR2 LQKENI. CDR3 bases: TGTGCCAGCTCACCACGACAGGGGGCAGGAGAGACCCAGTACTTC. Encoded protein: CASSPRQGAGETQYF.